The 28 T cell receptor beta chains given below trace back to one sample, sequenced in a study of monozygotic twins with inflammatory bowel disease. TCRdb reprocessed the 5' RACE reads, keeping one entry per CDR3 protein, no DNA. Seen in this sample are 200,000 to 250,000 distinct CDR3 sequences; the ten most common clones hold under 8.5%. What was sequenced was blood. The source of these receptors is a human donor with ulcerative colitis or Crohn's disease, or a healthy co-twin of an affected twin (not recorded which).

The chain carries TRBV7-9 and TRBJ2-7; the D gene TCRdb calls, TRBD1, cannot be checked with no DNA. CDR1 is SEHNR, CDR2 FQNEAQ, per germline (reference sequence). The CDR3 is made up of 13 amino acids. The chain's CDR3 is CASSTSRGYEQYF.

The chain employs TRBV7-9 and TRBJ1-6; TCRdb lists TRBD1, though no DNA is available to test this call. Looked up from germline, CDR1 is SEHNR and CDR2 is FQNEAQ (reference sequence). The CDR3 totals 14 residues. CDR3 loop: CASSLKGPNSPLHF.

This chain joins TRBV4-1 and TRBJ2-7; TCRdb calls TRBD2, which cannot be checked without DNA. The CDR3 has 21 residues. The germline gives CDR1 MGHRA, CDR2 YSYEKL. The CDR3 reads CASSQDALNVPRLADRYEQYF.

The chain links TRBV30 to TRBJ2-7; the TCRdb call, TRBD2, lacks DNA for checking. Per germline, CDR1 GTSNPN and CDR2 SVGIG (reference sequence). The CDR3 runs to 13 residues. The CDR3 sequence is CACPGPSGVEQYF.

The CDR3 loop is CASRLAGVSEQFF. J is TRBJ2-1 and V is TRBV7-9. This CDR3 is 13 amino acids long. From germline, CDR1 is SEHNR and CDR2 FQNEAQ (reference sequence).

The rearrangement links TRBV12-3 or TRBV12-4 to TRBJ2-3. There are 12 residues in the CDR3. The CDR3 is CASTSNTDTQYF.

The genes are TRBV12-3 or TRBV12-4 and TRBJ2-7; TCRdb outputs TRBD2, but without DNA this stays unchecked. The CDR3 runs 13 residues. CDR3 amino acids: CASSLMTRGEQYF.

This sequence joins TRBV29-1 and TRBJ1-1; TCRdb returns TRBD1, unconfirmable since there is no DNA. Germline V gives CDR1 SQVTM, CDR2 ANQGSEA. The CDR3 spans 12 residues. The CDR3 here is CSVLGQGKVAFF.

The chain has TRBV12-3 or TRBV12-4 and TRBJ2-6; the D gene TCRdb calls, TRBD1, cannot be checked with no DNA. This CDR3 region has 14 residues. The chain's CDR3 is CASSQGSGANVLTF.

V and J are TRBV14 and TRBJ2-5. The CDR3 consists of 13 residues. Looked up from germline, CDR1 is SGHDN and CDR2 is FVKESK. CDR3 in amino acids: CASSPFGEETQYF.

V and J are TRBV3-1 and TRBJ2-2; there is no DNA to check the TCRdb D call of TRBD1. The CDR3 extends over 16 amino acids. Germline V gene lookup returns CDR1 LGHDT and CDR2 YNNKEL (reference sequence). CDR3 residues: CASSQVGTVNTGELFF.

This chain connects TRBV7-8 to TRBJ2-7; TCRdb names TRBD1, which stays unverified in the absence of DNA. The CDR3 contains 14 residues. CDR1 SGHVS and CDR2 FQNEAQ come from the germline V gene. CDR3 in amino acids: CASAPRENTYEQYF. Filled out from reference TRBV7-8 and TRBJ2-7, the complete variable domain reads GAGVSQSPRYKVAKRGQDVALRCDPISGHVSLFWYQQALGQGPEFLTYFQNEAQLDKSGLPSDRFFAERPEGSVSTLKIQRTQQEDSAVYLCASAPRENTYEQYFGPGTRLTVT.

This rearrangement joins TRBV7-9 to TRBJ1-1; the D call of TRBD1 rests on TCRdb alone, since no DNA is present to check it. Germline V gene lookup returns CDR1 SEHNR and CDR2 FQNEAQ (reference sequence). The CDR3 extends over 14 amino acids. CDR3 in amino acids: CASTLDGLNTEAFF.

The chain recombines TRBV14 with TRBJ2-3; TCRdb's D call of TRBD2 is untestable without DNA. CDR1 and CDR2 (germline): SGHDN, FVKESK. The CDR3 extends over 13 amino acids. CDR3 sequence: CASRRGGADTQYF.

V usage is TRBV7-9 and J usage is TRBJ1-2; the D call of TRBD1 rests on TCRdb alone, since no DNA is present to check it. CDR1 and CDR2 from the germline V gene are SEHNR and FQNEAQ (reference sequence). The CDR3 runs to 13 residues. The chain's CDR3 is CASSYQGYDGYTF.

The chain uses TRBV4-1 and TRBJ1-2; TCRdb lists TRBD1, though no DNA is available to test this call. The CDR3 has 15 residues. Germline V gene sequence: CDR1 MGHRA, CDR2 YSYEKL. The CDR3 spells CASSQEDRDSYGYTF.

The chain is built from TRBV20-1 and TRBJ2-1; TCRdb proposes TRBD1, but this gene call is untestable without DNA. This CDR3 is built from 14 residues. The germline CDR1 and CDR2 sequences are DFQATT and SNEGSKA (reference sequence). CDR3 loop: CSAPDRAQYNEQFF.

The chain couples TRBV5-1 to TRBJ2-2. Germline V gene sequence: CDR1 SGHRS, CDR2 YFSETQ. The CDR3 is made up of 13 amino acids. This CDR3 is CASSLSSTGELFF.

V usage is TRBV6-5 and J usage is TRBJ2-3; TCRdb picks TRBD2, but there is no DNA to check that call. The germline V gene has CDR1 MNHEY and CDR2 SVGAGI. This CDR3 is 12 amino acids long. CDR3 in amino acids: CASRRSGATQYF.

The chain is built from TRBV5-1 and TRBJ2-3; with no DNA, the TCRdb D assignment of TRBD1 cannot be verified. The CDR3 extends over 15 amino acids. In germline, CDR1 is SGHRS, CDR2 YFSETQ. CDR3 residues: CASSSVDRAPDTQYF.

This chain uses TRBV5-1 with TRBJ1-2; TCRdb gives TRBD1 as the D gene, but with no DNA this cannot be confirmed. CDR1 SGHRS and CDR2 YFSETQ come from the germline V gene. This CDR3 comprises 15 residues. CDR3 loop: CASSLVRLSPLGYTF.

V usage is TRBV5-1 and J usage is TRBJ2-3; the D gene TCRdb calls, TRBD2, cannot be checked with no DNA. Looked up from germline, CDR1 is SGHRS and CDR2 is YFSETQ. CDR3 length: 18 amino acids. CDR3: CASSLSGTSGTYTDTQYF. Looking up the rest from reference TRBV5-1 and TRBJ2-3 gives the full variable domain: KAGVTQTPRYLIKTRGQQVTLSCSPISGHRSVSWYQQTPGQGLQFLFEYFSETQRNKGNFPGRFSGRQFSNSRSEMNVSTLELGDSALYLCASSLSGTSGTYTDTQYFGPGTRLTVL.

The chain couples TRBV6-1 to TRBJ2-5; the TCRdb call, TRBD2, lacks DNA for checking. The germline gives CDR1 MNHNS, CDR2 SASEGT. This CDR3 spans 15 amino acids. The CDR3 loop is CASRPTSGRGETQYF.

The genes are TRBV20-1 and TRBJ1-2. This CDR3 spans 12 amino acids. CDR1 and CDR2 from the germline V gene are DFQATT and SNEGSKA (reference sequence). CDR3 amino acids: CSARGGSWGYTF.

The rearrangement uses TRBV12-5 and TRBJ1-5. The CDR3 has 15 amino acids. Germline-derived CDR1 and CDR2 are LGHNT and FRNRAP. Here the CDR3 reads CASARWEVGNQPQHF.

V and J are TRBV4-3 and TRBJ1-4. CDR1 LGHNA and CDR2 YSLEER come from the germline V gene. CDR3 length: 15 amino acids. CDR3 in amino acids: CASSRALATNEKLFF.

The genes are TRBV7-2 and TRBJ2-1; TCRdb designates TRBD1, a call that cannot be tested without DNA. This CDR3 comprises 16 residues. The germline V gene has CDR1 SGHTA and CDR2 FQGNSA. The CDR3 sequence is CASSTRQGARYNEQFF.

The CDR3 sequence: CSSSPIRPTEAFF. V is TRBV12-3 or TRBV12-4 and J is TRBJ1-1. The CDR3 contains 13 residues.